This T cell receptor (beta chain) was captured in a study of blood T cells in healthy people across ages. Study in general: About one barcoded TCR beta cDNA was captured per two T cells.

A sample-barcoded 5' primer and a J-beta primer mix were used in a second PCR of roughly 6 to 12 cycles. Each of the cDNA molecules was tagged by a template-switch adaptor with 12 random nucleotides. TCRdb recomputed calls from the 5' RACE reads with MiXCR, one row per CDR3 protein. Among around 620,000 distinct CDR3 sequences listed, roughly 28% were seen once. CDR3 length: 12 residues. The germline V gene has CDR1 SNHLY and CDR2 FYNNEI. Trimming stripped 8 bases from V and 5 bases from J, with 11 bases between. The sample taken for sequencing was blood. This sequence joins TRBV2 and TRBJ2-3; D gene ambiguous. The clonotype originates from a woman aged 70-85 years in good health. This CDR3 is CASGEQLDTQYF. In nucleotides, the CDR3 is TGTGCCAGCGGGGAACAATTAGATACGCAGTATTTT. Full variable domain (missing parts from reference TRBV2 and TRBJ2-3): EPEVTQTPSHQVTQMGQEVILRCVPISNHLYFYWYRQILGQKVEFLVSFYNNEISEKSEIFDDQFSVERPDGSNFTLKIRSTKLEDSAMYFCASGEQLDTQYFGPGTRLTVL.